Sequencing of this T cell receptor beta chain was carried out in a study of regulatory T cells in long-lasting Graves disease. In the study overall: Less than 3 months of antithyroid drugs had been taken by newly diagnosed Graves' patients. Findings and limits, study-wide: Favored gene segments in persistent disease were TRBV28, TRBJ1-2 and TRBJ2-5.

Time point denoted: newly diagnosed GD, antithyroid drugs for less than 3 months. PBMC RNA served as the TCR library source. The CDR3 is 16 residues long. Germline-derived CDR1 and CDR2 are LGHNA and YSLEER. V was shortened by 0 bases and J by 14 bases, with 22 bases between the two germline ends. A remark on this clonotype: What it binds is not known.

Arm-PCR of CDR3 regions and iRepertoire HTBI primers were used to build TCR beta libraries. TCRdb re-called the multiplex PCR reads through MiXCR, storing one row per CDR3 protein. The sample carries roughly 320,000 distinct CDR3 sequences, 16% recorded once. The sample also formed part of further work on T cells in Graves' hyperthyroidism and ophthalmopathy.

The chain employs TRBV4-3 and TRBJ1-4, with a tentative D call TRBD1 (5 bases). The TCR sequence derives from a man aged 40-49 years with Graves disease. The sequenced sample was peripheral blood mononuclear cells (PBMCs), obtained at new diagnosis, from a patient treated with antithyroid drugs. The CDR3 DNA follows: TGCGCCAGCAGCCAAGATAGATCAGGCCGCAGGGATTCGCTGTTTTTT. Its protein product is CASSQDRSGRRDSLFF.